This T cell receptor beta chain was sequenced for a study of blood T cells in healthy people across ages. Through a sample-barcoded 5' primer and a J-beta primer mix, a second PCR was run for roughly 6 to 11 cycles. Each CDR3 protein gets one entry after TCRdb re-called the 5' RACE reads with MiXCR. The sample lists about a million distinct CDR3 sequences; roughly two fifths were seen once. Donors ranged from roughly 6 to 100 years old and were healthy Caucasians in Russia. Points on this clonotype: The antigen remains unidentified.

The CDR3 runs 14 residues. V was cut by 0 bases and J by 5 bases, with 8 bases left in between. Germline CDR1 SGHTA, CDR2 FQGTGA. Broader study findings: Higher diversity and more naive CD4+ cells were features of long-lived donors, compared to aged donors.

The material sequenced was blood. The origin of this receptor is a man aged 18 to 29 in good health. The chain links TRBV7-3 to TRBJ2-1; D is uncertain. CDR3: CASSLTARDNEQFF. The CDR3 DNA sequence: TGTGCCAGCAGCTTAACAGCTCGGGACAATGAGCAGTTCTTC.